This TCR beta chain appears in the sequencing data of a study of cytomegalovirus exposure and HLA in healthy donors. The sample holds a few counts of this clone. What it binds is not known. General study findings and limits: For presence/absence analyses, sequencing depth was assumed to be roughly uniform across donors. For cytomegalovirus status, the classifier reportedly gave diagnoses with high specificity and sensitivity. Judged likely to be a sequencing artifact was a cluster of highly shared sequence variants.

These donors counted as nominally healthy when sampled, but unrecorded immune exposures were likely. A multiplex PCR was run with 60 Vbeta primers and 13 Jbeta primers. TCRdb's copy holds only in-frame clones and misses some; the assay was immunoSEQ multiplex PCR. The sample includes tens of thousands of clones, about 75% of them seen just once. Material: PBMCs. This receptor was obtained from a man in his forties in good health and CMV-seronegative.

Here the CDR3 DNA reads TGTGCCAGCAGTCCTCAGCCTGACAGGGGGACTGAAGCTTTCTTT. Its protein product is CASSPQPDRGTEAFF. The chain employs TRBV27 and TRBJ1-1; the match to TRBD1 covers 9 bases. After removal of 5 bases from V and 5 bases from J, the junction contained 9 bases not matched to a gene. The CDR3 length is 15 residues. Germline lookup yields CDR1 MNHEY and CDR2 SMNVEV (reference sequence).